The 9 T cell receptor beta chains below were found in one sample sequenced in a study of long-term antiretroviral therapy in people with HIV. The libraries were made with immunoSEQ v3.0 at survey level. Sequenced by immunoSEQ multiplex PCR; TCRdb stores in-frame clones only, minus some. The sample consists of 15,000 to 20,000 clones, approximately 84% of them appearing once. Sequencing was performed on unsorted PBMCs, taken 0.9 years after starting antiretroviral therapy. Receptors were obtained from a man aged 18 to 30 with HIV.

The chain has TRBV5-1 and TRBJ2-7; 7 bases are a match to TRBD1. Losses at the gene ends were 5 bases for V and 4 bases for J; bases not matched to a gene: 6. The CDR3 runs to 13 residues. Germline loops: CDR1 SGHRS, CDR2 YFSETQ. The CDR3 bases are TGCGCCAGCAGTGCCCTGACAGGGTACGAGCAGTACTTC. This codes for CASSALTGYEQYF.

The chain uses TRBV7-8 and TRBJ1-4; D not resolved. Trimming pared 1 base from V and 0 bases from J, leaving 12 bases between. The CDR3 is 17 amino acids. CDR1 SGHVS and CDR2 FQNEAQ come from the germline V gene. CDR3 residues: CASSLVGFSATNEKLFF. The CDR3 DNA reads TGTGCCAGCAGCTTAGTTGGTTTCTCTGCAACTAATGAAAAACTGTTTTTT.

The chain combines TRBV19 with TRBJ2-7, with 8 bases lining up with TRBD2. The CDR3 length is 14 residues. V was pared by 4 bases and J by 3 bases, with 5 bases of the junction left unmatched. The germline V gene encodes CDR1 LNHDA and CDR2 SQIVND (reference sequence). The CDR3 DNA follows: TGTGCCAGTAGTACCTCGGGGGGGGACTACGAGCAGTACTTC. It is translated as CASSTSGGDYEQYF. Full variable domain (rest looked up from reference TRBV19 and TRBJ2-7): DGGITQSPKYLFRKEGQNVTLSCEQNLNHDAMYWYRQDPGQGLRLIYYSQIVNDFQKGDIAEGYSVSREKKESFPLTVTSAQKNPTAFYLCASSTSGGDYEQYFGPGTRLTVT.

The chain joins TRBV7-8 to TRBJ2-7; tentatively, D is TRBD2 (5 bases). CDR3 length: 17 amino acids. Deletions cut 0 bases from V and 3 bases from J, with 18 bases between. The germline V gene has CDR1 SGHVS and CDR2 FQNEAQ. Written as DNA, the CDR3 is TGTGCCAGCAGCTTAGCGTCGGGGATAGGAGCGCTCTACGAGCAGTACTTC. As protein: CASSLASGIGALYEQYF.

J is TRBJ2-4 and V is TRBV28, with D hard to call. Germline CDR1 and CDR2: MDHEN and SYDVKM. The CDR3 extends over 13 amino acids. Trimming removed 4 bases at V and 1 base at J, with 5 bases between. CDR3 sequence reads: CASSYGAKNIQYF. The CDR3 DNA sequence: TGTGCCAGCAGTTACGGGGCCAAAAACATTCAGTACTTC.

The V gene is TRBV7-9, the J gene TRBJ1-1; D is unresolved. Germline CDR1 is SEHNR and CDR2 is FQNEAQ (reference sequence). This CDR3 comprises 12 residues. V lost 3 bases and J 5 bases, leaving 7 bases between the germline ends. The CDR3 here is CASSLGRTEAFF. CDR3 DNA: TGTGCCAGCAGCTTGGGGAGAACTGAAGCTTTCTTT.

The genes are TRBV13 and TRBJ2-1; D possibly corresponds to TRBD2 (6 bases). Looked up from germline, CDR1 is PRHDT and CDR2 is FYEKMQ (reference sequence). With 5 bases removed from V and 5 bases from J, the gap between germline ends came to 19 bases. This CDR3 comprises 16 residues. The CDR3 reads CASSRDTRDSNNEQFF. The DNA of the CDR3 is TGTGCCAGCAGCCGAGATACAAGGGACTCAAACAATGAGCAGTTCTTC.

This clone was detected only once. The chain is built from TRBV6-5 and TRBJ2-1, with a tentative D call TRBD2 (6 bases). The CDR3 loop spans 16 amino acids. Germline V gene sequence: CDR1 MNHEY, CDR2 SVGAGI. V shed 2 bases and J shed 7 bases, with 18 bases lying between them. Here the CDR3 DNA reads TGTGCCAGCAGTTACCTCCGGGACTCCCAGAGGAATGAGCAGTTCTTC. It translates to CASSYLRDSQRNEQFF.

This CDR3 reads CASSSWDRSTDTQYF. CDR3 bases: TGTGCCAGCAGTTCTTGGGACAGATCCACAGATACGCAGTATTTT. The rearrangement uses TRBV27 and TRBJ2-3; 7 bases are a match to TRBD1. Per germline, CDR1 MNHEY and CDR2 SMNVEV (reference sequence). This CDR3 region has 15 residues. J gave up 2 bases and V 4 bases, and 6 bases lay outside the gene matches.